Below are 9 T cell receptor beta chains sequenced from a single sample in a study of blood T cell repertoires in COVID-19. Produced via immunoSEQ multiplex PCR; TCRdb's table is partial and in-frame only. The table shows 80,000 to 95,000 clones, with around 90% occurring only once. The specimen was peripheral blood. Every receptor here comes from a woman aged 45-65 years with active or convalescent COVID-19.

V gene TRBV4-1 combines with J gene TRBJ2-7; TRBD1 matches at 10 bases. The CDR3 has 16 residues. V lost 1 base to trimming and J lost 4 bases; unmatched junction nucleotides: 7. The V gene's germline CDR1 is MGHRA and CDR2 YSYEKL. CDR3 residues: CASSQGLVGQGYEQYF. As DNA, the CDR3 is TGCGCCAGCAGCCAAGGCTTGGTGGGACAGGGGTACGAGCAGTACTTC.

The gene calls are TRBV24-1 and TRBJ2-7, with D maybe TRBD1 (6 bases). The germline V gene has CDR1 KGHDR and CDR2 SFDVKD. V gave up 2 bases and J gave up 3 bases, with 10 bases separating them. The CDR3 runs to 14 residues. The CDR3 region has the DNA TGTGCCACCAGTGATTCCGGACAGTTCTACGAGCAGTACTTC. Its translation is CATSDSGQFYEQYF.

V usage is TRBV4-3 and J usage is TRBJ1-4, with TRBD1 matching over 8 bases. The CDR3 contains 16 residues. Germline loops: CDR1 LGHNA, CDR2 YSLEER. J gave up 10 bases and V 0 bases, and 10 bases lay outside the gene matches. The CDR3 spells CASSQEPGGAMGKLFF. Written as DNA, the CDR3 is TGCGCCAGCAGCCAAGAGCCAGGGGGCGCGATGGGAAAACTGTTTTTT.

The chain has TRBV19 and TRBJ1-5, with D perhaps matching TRBD1 (5 bases). Trimming shortened V by 4 bases and J by 3 bases, and 16 bases separated the two germline ends. The CDR3 runs 16 residues. Germline loops: CDR1 LNHDA, CDR2 SQIVND (reference sequence). The DNA for the CDR3 is TGTGCCAGTAGTACCCTCCGACAGCTAAACAATCAGCCCCAGCATTTT. It codes for CASSTLRQLNNQPQHF.

The rearrangement links TRBV2 to TRBJ1-6, with 8 nucleotides matching TRBD1. CDR3 length equals 15 residues. Per germline, CDR1 SNHLY and CDR2 FYNNEI. With V trimmed by 3 bases and J by 10 bases, 8 bases remained unmatched. The CDR3 DNA sequence: TGTGCCAGCAGTGAGCAGGGGGCCGGTCGGTCACCCCTCCACTTT. Protein product: CASSEQGAGRSPLHF.

The chain has TRBV25-1 and TRBJ1-6; D remains ambiguous. The length of the CDR3 is 14 residues. Germline V gene data show CDR1 as MGHDK and CDR2 as SYGVNS. The germline V and J ends were trimmed by 8 bases and 5 bases, with 13 bases remaining between them. CDR3: CASWGVGDNSPLHF. In DNA form, the CDR3 reads TGTGCCAGCTGGGGAGTCGGTGATAATTCACCCCTCCACTTT.

Points on this clone: Compared with germline, one end of the junction differs, possibly owing to a read error. CDR3 nucleotides: TGTGCTAGCAGCCCAGGGGGCGGGGCTGAAGCTTTCTTT. It specifies CASSPGGGAEAFF. The chain recombines TRBV7-7 with TRBJ1-1; 8 nucleotides align to TRBD1. Looked up from germline, CDR1 is SSHAT and CDR2 is FNYEAQ (reference sequence). The CDR3 extends over 13 amino acids.

The chain has TRBV19 and TRBJ1-4; D gene unclear. Germline CDR1 and CDR2: LNHDA and SQIVND (reference sequence). Trimming removed 7 bases from V and 7 bases from J, with 16 bases in between. The CDR3 is 14 amino acids. The CDR3 sequence is CASNKGVVSEKLFF. The CDR3 nucleotides read TGTGCCAGTAACAAGGGAGTTGTGAGTGAAAAACTGTTTTTT. Based on the CDR3 plus reference TRBV19 and TRBJ1-4, the full variable domain is DGGITQSPKYLFRKEGQNVTLSCEQNLNHDAMYWYRQDPGQGLRLIYYSQIVNDFQKGDIAEGYSVSREKKESFPLTVTSAQKNPTAFYLCASNKGVVSEKLFFGSGTQLSVL.

The J gene is TRBJ2-7, the V gene TRBV3-1 (or the pseudogene TRBV3-2); 9 bases align to TRBD1. This CDR3 has 14 amino acids. Looked up from germline, CDR1 is LGHDT and CDR2 is YNNKEL (reference sequence). V lost 4 bases, J lost 6 bases, and 7 bases stayed unmatched. CDR3 sequence: CASSPLTGGVEQYF. The CDR3 DNA sequence: TGTGCCAGCAGCCCGCTCACAGGGGGCGTCGAGCAGTACTTC.